A selection of T cell receptor beta chains follows, all from one sample in a study of cytomegalovirus exposure and HLA in healthy donors. Repertoires were generated with immunoSEQ multiplex PCR, while TCRdb's copy carries only in-frame clones and drops some. The repertoire holds 35,000 to 50,000 clones, with over 85% as singletons. The sample consisted of PBMCs. The receptors originated from a woman aged 18-35 years in good health and CMV-seronegative. The CDR3 runs from the conserved cysteine through the conserved F or W. The D gene is left open where the match is weak. Clone size is not always given. Where it is, it says once, few, many or a class for expanded clones.

j_gene	abundance	d_gene	v_gene	CDR3aa	CDR3nt
TRBJ2-1	-	TRBD1	TRBV7-9	CASSFGQGGYNEQFF	TGTGCCAGCAGCTTCGGACAGGGGGGATACAATGAGCAGTTCTTC
TRBJ2-7	-	-	TRBV6-1	CASRPAAGTYEQYF	TGTGCCAGCAGGCCGGCGGCGGGGACCTACGAGCAGTACTTC
TRBJ2-3	-	TRBD2	TRBV9	CASSVVGPSGGFGTDTQYF	TGTGCCAGCAGCGTAGTTGGGCCTAGCGGGGGGTTTGGCACAGATACGCAGTATTTT
TRBJ1-3	-	-	TRBV19	CASSDRTSGNTIYF	TGTGCCAGTAGTGACAGGACCTCTGGAAACACCATATATTTT
TRBJ2-2	once	TRBD1	TRBV11-2	CASSSNRGPTGELFF	TGTGCCAGCAGTTCAAACAGGGGGCCCACCGGGGAGCTGTTTTTT
TRBJ1-6	-	-	TRBV7-9	CASSLNSNNSPLHF	TGTGCCAGCAGCTTAAACAGCAATAATTCACCCCTCCACTTT
TRBJ1-1	-	TRBD1	TRBV5-1	CASSSGQVMNTEAFF	TGCGCCAGCAGCTCGGGACAGGTGATGAACACTGAAGCTTTCTTT
TRBJ2-5	once	-	TRBV7-9	CASSPRGLQETQYF	TGTGCCAGCAGCCCGCGGGGGCTCCAAGAGACCCAGTACTTC
TRBJ2-1	-	TRBD2	TRBV7-8	CASTSVAAGLYNEQFF	TGTGCCAGCACCTCCGTTGCAGCGGGGCTTTACAATGAGCAGTTCTTC
TRBJ2-7	-	TRBD2	TRBV7-8	CASSLIAGGYEQYF	TGTGCCAGCAGCTTAATAGCGGGCGGCTACGAGCAGTACTTC
TRBJ2-2	-	-	TRBV5-1	CASSLGGLTGELFF	TGCGCCAGCAGCTTGGGGGGCCTTACAGGGGAGCTGTTTTTT
TRBJ2-5	-	TRBD2	TRBV7-9	CASSLQAGGHETQYF	TGTGCCAGCAGCTTACAAGCGGGAGGGCACGAGACCCAGTACTTC
TRBJ2-2	-	TRBD1	TRBV28	CASSLWDRGYTGELFF	TGTGCCAGCAGTTTGTGGGACAGGGGGTACACCGGGGAGCTGTTTTTT
TRBJ1-5	-	-	TRBV6-1	CASSELQINQPQHF	TGTGCCAGCAGTGAACTTCAGATCAATCAGCCCCAGCATTTT
TRBJ1-1	-	TRBD1	TRBV7-9	CASRIQTGGTEAFF	TGTGCCAGCAGAATTCAGACAGGGGGCACTGAAGCTTTCTTT
TRBJ2-7	-	TRBD1	TRBV2	CASYGDRGAYEQYF	TGTGCCAGCTATGGAGACAGGGGGGCCTACGAGCAGTACTTC
TRBJ2-2	-	-	TRBV18	CASTPGGFTGELFF	TGTGCCAGCACACCAGGCGGCTTCACCGGGGAGCTGTTTTTT
TRBJ1-4	once	TRBD1	TRBV28	CASRGTGVGEEKLFF	TGTGCCAGCAGGGGAACAGGGGTCGGGGAGGAAAAACTGTTTTTT
TRBJ2-3	-	-	TRBV7-2	CASSLADYVLDTQYF	TGTGCCAGCAGCTTAGCCGACTACGTCCTGGATACGCAGTATTTT
TRBJ2-7	-	-	TRBV28	CASSLASYEQYF	TGTGCCAGCAGTTTAGCCAGCTACGAGCAGTACTTC
TRBJ1-3	few	TRBD1	TRBV6-5	CASSFDRGGGNTIYF	TGTGCCAGCAGTTTTGACAGGGGAGGTGGAAACACCATATATTTT
TRBJ1-4	-	TRBD1	TRBV5-1	CASSLEGQGYEKLFF	TGCGCCAGCAGCTTGGAGGGACAGGGGTACGAAAAACTGTTTTTT
TRBJ2-7	-	TRBD2	TRBV19	CASSIGGTSYLPSYEQYF	TGTGCCAGTAGTATAGGGGGGACTAGCTACCTACCTTCCTACGAGCAGTACTTC
TRBJ2-1	-	TRBD2	TRBV7-2	CASSLVAGFNEQFF	TGTGCCAGCAGCTTGGTAGCGGGCTTCAATGAGCAGTTCTTC
TRBJ2-4	few	-	TRBV27	CASLPRMAKNIQYF	TGTGCCAGCCTCCCCAGGATGGCCAAAAACATTCAGTACTTC
TRBJ2-3	-	-	TRBV1	CTSSHEPGTDTQYF	TGCACCAGCAGCCACGAGCCGGGGACAGATACGCAGTATTTT
TRBJ2-7	-	TRBD1	TRBV5-5	CASSQEEGQGSYEQYF	TGTGCCAGCAGCCAAGAGGAGGGACAGGGATCCTACGAGCAGTACTTC
TRBJ2-1	-	TRBD1	TRBV28	CASSGDRGIYNEQFF	TGTGCCAGCAGTGGGGACAGGGGAATTTACAATGAGCAGTTCTTC
TRBJ2-7	-	TRBD1	TRBV7-2	CASSPQTGAPYEQYF	TGTGCCAGCAGCCCTCAGACAGGGGCTCCCTACGAGCAGTACTTC
TRBJ1-1	-	-	TRBV18	CASSPLGASTEAFF	TGTGCCAGCTCACCACTGGGGGCGAGCACTGAAGCTTTCTTT
TRBJ1-2	-	TRBD1	TRBV18	CASSPQGQGYYGYTF	TGTGCCAGCTCACCCCAAGGACAGGGATATTATGGCTACACCTTC
TRBJ1-1	-	-	TRBV2	CASSPLPSTEAFF	TGTGCCAGCAGTCCACTGCCAAGTACTGAAGCTTTCTTT
TRBJ1-5	-	-	TRBV10-3	CAISTQVYQPQHF	TGTGCCATCAGTACACAGGTTTACCAGCCCCAGCATTTT
TRBJ2-3	-	-	TRBV10-2	CASSESEGGFPGLYTDTQYF	TGCGCCAGCAGTGAGTCGGAGGGGGGGTTCCCGGGATTATACACAGATACGCAGTATTTT
TRBJ2-7	-	-	TRBV5-1	CASSPRGAGSYEQYF	TGCGCCAGCAGCCCCCGGGGGGCCGGCTCCTACGAGCAGTACTTC
TRBJ1-1	-	TRBD1	TRBV5-4	CASSPGTGGTEAFF	TGTGCCAGCAGCCCTGGGACAGGGGGCACTGAAGCTTTCTTT
TRBJ2-7	once	TRBD1	TRBV28	CASTRDRAYEQYF	TGTGCCAGCACCCGGGACAGGGCCTACGAGCAGTACTTC
TRBJ2-1	-	TRBD2	TRBV4-2	CASSLRGLAGVYNEQFF	TGTGCCAGCAGCCTGCGGGGACTAGCGGGAGTCTACAATGAGCAGTTCTTC
TRBJ1-3	-	-	TRBV28	CASLQGVPSGNTIYF	TGTGCCAGCTTACAGGGCGTACCCTCTGGAAACACCATATATTTT
TRBJ2-7	-	-	TRBV7-9	CASRPWGVNYEQYF	TGTGCCAGCAGACCCTGGGGGGTCAACTACGAGCAGTACTTC
TRBJ2-7	-	TRBD2	TRBV6-1	CATSGTSSEQYF	TGTGCCACTTCGGGGACTAGTAGCGAGCAGTACTTC
TRBJ2-5	-	-	TRBV29-1	CSVEDMRLQTQYF	TGCAGCGTTGAAGATATGCGCCTCCAGACCCAGTACTTC
TRBJ2-1	once	-	TRBV28	CASSGLREDRSDSRNSYNEQFF	TGTGCCAGCAGCGGGTTAAGGGAGGACAGGAGCGACTCCCGCAACTCCTACAATGAGCAGTTCTTC
TRBJ1-2	few	-	TRBV15	CATREEVHPNYGYTF	TGTGCCACCAGGGAAGAGGTGCACCCTAACTATGGCTACACCTTC
TRBJ2-7	-	TRBD2	TRBV5-1	CASSLVASGRPNYEQYF	TGCGCCAGCAGCTTGGTAGCTAGCGGGAGGCCCAACTACGAGCAGTACTTC
TRBJ1-3	-	-	TRBV5-4	CASSWRGGNTIYF	TGTGCCAGCAGCTGGCGAGGTGGAAACACCATATATTTT
TRBJ1-2	-	-	TRBV19	CASSQRGSTNYGYTF	TGTGCCAGTAGCCAAAGAGGGAGTACTAACTATGGCTACACCTTC
TRBJ2-1	-	TRBD2	TRBV29-1	CSVGTSGIGIDEQFF	TGCAGCGTCGGGACTAGCGGGATCGGAATCGATGAGCAGTTCTTC
TRBJ2-3	-	TRBD1	TRBV5-8	CASSTGTGGVEADTQYF	TGTGCCAGCAGCACGGGGACAGGGGGCGTAGAGGCAGATACGCAGTATTTT
TRBJ2-5	-	-	TRBV2	CASSLETQYF	TGTGCCAGCAGCTTAGAGACCCAGTACTTC
TRBJ2-3	-	-	TRBV7-3	CASSSRAGITDTQYF	TGTGCCAGCAGCTCCCGGGCCGGGATCACAGATACGCAGTATTTT
TRBJ1-1	-	-	TRBV6-6	CASSLMQGTATEAFF	TGTGCCAGCAGTTTAATGCAGGGGACGGCCACTGAAGCTTTCTTT
TRBJ2-1	few	-	TRBV10-2	CALRIGQGGGLAEYNEQFF	TGCGCCCTTCGGATCGGACAGGGGGGGGGACTAGCGGAATACAATGAGCAGTTCTTC